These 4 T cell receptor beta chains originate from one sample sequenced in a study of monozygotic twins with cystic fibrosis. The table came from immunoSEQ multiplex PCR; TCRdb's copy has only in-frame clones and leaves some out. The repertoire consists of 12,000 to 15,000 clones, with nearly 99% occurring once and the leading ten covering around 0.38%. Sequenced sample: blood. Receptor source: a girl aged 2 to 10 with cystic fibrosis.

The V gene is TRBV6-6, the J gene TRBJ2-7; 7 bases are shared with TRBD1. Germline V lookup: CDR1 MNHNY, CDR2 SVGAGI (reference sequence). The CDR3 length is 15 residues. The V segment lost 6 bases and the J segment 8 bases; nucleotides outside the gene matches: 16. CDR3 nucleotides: TGTGCCAGCAGCCTAGACAGAGGGACAGTAGCTCAGCAGTACTTC. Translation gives CASSLDRGTVAQQYF.

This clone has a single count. The CDR3 reads CASSGDRGGQTQYF. CDR3 nucleotides: TGCGCCAGCAGCGGGGACAGGGGGGGTCAAACGCAGTATTTT. The genes are TRBV4-3 and TRBJ2-3; TRBD1 agrees at 11 bases. Losses at the gene ends were 5 bases for V and 9 bases for J; bases not matched to a gene: 7. The CDR3 covers 14 residues. Germline CDR1 is LGHNA and CDR2 is YSLEER.

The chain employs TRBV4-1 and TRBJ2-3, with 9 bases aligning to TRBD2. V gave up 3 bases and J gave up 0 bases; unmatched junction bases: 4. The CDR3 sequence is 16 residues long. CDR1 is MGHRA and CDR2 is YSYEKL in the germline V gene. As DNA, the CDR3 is TGCGCCAGCAGCCATGCGGGAGGGACTAGCACAGATACGCAGTATTTT. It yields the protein CASSHAGGTSTDTQYF.

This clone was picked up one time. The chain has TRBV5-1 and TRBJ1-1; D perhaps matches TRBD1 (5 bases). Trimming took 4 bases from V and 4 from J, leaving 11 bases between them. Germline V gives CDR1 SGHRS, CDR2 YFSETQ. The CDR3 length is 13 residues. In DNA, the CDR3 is TGCGCCAGCAGCCCCAGGGTGGGCACTGAAGCTTTCTTT. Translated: CASSPRVGTEAFF.